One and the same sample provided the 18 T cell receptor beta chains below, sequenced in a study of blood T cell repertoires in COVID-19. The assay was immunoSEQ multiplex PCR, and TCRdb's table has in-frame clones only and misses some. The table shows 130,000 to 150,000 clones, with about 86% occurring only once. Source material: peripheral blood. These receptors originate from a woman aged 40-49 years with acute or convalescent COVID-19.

The chain's CDR3 is CASSQDGRVNTIYF. The DNA of the CDR3 is TGTGCCAGCAGCCAAGACGGCAGGGTAAACACCATATATTTT. The J gene is TRBJ1-3, the V gene TRBV3-1 (or the pseudogene TRBV3-2); D might be TRBD1 (5 bases). The CDR3 contains 14 residues. CDR1 is LGHDT and CDR2 is YNNKEL in the germline V gene (reference sequence). Trimming pared 0 bases from V and 6 bases from J, leaving 9 bases between.

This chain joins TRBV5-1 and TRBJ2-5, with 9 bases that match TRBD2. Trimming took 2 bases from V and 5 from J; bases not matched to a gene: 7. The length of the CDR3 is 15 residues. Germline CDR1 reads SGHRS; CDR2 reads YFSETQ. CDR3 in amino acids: CASSFVAGEGETQYF. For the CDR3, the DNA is TGCGCCAGCAGCTTCGTAGCGGGAGAAGGGGAGACCCAGTACTTC.

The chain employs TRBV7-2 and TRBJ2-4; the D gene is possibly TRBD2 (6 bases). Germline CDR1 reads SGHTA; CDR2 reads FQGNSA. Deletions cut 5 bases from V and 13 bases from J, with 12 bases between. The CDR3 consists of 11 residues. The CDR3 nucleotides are TGTGCCAGCAGCGTCGGGACTTCACAGTACTTC. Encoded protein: CASSVGTSQYF.

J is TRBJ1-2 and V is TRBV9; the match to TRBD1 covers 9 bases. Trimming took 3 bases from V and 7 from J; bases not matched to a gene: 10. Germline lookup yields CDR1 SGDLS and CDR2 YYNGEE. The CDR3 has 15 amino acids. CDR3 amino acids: CASSDSGTGSGGYTF. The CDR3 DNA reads TGTGCCAGCAGCGATTCCGGGACAGGGAGCGGTGGCTACACCTTC.

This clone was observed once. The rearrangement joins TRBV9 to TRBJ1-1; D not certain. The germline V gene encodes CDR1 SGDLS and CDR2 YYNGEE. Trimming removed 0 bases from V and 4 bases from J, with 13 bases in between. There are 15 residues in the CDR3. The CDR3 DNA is TGTGCCAGCAGCGTAGCTGGGAGATCGGCCACTGAAGCTTTCTTT. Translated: CASSVAGRSATEAFF.

The CDR3 region has the DNA TGTGCCTGGAGTGGCAGGGCCAGGTACGAGCAGTACTTC. Protein product: CAWSGRARYEQYF. V and J are TRBV30 and TRBJ2-7; tentative D call: TRBD1 (5 bases). There are 13 residues in the CDR3. V lost 1 base, J lost 4 bases, and 11 bases lay in between. The germline V gene has CDR1 GTSNPN and CDR2 SVGIG (reference sequence).

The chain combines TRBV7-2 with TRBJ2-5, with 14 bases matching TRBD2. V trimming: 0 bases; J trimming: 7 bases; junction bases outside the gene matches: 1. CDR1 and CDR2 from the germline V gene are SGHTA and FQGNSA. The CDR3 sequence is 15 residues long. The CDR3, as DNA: TGTGCCAGCAGCTTAGCCGGGACTAGCGGGGGGACCCAGTACTTC. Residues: CASSLAGTSGGTQYF.

The CDR3 reads CASSATDAPGQGKETQYF. CDR3 DNA: TGTGCCAGCAGCGCCACGGACGCTCCGGGACAGGGTAAAGAGACCCAGTACTTC. The chain carries TRBV9 and TRBJ2-5; 9 bases line up with TRBD1. V gave up 3 bases and J gave up 3 bases; unmatched junction bases: 15. This CDR3 has 18 residues. Germline V gene lookup returns CDR1 SGDLS and CDR2 YYNGEE.

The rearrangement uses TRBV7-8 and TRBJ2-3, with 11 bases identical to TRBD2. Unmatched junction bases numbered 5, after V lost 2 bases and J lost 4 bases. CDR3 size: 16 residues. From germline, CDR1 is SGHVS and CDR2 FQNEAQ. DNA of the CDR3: TGTGCCAGCAGCTTAAGTAGCGGGGGGGCCTCAGATACGCAGTATTTT. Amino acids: CASSLSSGGASDTQYF.

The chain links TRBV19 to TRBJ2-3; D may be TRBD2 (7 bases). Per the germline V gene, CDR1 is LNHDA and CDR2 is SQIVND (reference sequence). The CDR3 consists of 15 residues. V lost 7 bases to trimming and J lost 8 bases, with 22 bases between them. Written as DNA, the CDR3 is TGTGCCAGTAACTACGGGGGGCAGATTCCAGGTACGCAGTATTTT. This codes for CASNYGGQIPGTQYF.

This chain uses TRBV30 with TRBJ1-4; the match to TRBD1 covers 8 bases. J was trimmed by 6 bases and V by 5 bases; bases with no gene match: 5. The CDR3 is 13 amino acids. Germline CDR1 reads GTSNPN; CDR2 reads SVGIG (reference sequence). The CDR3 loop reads CAWGTGLDEKLFF. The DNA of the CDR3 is TGTGCCTGGGGGACAGGCCTCGATGAAAAACTGTTTTTT. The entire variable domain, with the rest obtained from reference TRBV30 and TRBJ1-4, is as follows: SQTIHQWPATLVQPVGSPLSLECTVEGTSNPNLYWYRQAAGRGLQLLFYSVGIGQISSEVPQNLSASRPQDRQFILSSKKLLLSDSGFYLCAWGTGLDEKLFFGSGTQLSVL.

This chain's CDR3 is CASKSGGGTQYF. The CDR3 DNA reads as TGCGCCAGCAAGAGTGGCGGAGGAACGCAGTATTTT. The J gene is TRBJ2-3, the V gene TRBV4-3; D is perhaps TRBD2 (5 bases). This CDR3 comprises 12 residues. Looked up from germline, CDR1 is LGHNA and CDR2 is YSLEER. Trimming removed 7 bases from V and 9 bases from J, with 14 bases in between.

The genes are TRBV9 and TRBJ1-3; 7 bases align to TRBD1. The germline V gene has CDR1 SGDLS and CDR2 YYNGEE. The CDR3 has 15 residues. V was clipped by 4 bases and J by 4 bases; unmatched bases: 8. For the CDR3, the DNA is TGTGCCAGCAGCAGACGAGGGGACAGAGGAAACACCATATATTTT. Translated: CASSRRGDRGNTIYF. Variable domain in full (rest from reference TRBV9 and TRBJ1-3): DSGVTQTPKHLITATGQRVTLRCSPRSGDLSVYWYQQSLDQGLQFLIQYYNGEERAKGNILERFSAQQFPDLHSELNLSSLELGDSALYFCASSRRGDRGNTIYFGEGSWLTVV.

CDR3 coding DNA: TGTGCCAGCAGCTCCCTGACAGGGAGGAACGAGCAGTACTTC. It is translated as CASSSLTGRNEQYF. The chain joins TRBV6-2 or TRBV6-3 to TRBJ2-7; D is perhaps TRBD1 (7 bases). CDR3 size: 14 residues. Trimming pared 6 bases from V and 5 bases from J, leaving 17 bases between. CDR1 is MNHEY and CDR2 is SVGEGT in the germline V gene.

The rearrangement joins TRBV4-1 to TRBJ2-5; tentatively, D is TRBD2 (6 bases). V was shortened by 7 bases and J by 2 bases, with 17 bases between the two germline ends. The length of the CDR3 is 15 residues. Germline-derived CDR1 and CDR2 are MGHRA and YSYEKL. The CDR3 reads CASTFSGLPQETQYF. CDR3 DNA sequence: TGCGCCAGCACCTTTTCGGGACTCCCACAAGAGACCCAGTACTTC.

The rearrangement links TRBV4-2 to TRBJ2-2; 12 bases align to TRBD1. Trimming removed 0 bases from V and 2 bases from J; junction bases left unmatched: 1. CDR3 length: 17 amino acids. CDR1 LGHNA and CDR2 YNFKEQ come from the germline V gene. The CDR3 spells CASSQEGTGGNTGELFF. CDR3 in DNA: TGTGCCAGCAGCCAAGAAGGGACAGGGGGCAACACCGGGGAGCTGTTTTTT.

The CDR3 DNA sequence: TGTGCCAGCACCACAAGGGGCTATGGCTACACCTTC. Translation gives CASTTRGYGYTF. The rearrangement uses TRBV2 and TRBJ1-2; D is possibly TRBD1 (5 bases). CDR3 length equals 12 residues. With 7 bases removed from V and 4 bases from J, the gap between germline ends came to 10 bases. The germline V gene has CDR1 SNHLY and CDR2 FYNNEI. Drawing the rest from reference TRBV2 and TRBJ1-2, the complete variable domain is EPEVTQTPSHQVTQMGQEVILRCVPISNHLYFYWYRQILGQKVEFLVSFYNNEISEKSEIFDDQFSVERPDGSNFTLKIRSTKLEDSAMYFCASTTRGYGYTFGSGTRLTVV.

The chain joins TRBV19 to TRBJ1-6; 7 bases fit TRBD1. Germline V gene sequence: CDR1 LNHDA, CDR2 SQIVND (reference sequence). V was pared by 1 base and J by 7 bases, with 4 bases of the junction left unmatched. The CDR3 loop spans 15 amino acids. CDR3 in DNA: TGTGCCAGTAGTATAGTGACAGGGAGAAATTCACCCCTCCACTTT. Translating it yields CASSIVTGRNSPLHF.